Sequencing of this T cell receptor beta chain was carried out in a study of control samples from healthy donors and cancer patients. CDR1 and CDR2 from the germline V gene are LGHDT and YNNKEL (reference sequence). The CDR3 totals 17 residues. The trim removed 5 bases at V and 4 bases at J, leaving 12 bases unmatched. The method was immunoSEQ multiplex PCR; TCRdb's version includes in-frame clones alone and lacks a portion of them. The sample holds roughly 120,000 clones, over 90% seen once. The sequencing sample was made of blood. This sequence was found in a man younger than 45 in good health. V usage is TRBV3-1 (or the pseudogene TRBV3-2) and J usage is TRBJ1-3, with 9 bases lining up with TRBD1. The CDR3, as DNA: TGTGCCAGCAGCAGGAAACAGGGGGCGCAAACCGGAAACACCATATATTTT. It is translated as CASSRKQGAQTGNTIYF.